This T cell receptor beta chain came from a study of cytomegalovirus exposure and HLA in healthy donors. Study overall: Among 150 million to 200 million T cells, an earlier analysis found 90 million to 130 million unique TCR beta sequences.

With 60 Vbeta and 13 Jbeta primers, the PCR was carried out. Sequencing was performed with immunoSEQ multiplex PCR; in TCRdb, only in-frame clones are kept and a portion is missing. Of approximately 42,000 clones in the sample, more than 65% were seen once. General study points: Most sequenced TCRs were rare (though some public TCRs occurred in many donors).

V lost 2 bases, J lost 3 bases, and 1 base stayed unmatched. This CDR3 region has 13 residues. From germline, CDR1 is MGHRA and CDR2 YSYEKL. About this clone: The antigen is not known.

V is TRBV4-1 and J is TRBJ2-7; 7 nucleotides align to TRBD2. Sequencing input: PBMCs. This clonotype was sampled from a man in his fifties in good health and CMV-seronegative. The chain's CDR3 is CASSQSGNYEQYF. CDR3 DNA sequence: TGCGCCAGCAGCCAAAGCGGGAACTACGAGCAGTACTTC.